This note documents a single T cell receptor (beta chain) sequence. Its target is unknown. With 10 bases removed from V and 3 bases from J, the gap between germline ends came to 18 bases. In germline, CDR1 is LNHDA, CDR2 SQIVND (reference sequence). This CDR3 spans 14 amino acids. The data were obtained in a study of cytomegalovirus exposure and HLA in healthy donors. The PCR was carried out with 60 Vbeta primers and 13 Jbeta primers. Clones were read by immunoSEQ multiplex PCR, and TCRdb kept only the in-frame ones, dropping some. The repertoire consists of some 170,000 clones, with roughly four fifths occurring once and the leading ten covering 4.9%. Points from the study as a whole: Analysis was carried out at a later point, and it linked a missense DCLRE1C variant to TCR beta V- and J-gene trimming.

This chain connects TRBV19 to TRBJ2-5; D possibly corresponds to TRBD2 (5 bases). This receptor was taken from a woman younger than 30 in good health and CMV-seropositive. The material sequenced was PBMCs. CDR3: CATRPHGVEETQYF. The CDR3 DNA sequence: TGTGCCACCAGGCCCCACGGGGTCGAAGAGACCCAGTACTTC.